Listed here is a single T cell receptor beta chain. The data derive from a study of blood T cell repertoires in COVID-19. For the study at large: Italy, Spain and the United States were the sources of the convalescent and acute COVID-19 samples.

The CDR3 length is 13 residues. The germline V and J ends were trimmed by 2 bases and 6 bases, with 10 bases remaining between them. Study processing details: Reference gene primer amplification gave nucleated cell count estimates. TCRdb's table, derived via immunoSEQ multiplex PCR, lists solely in-frame clones and lacks some. The V and J calls and clone size are taken from that table; D and trimming were inferred from the DNA. The repertoire has over 60,000 clones, roughly 90% of them found once; the top ten carry around 1.3%. The chain uses TRBV12-3 or TRBV12-4 and TRBJ1-1; D uncertain. The sample consisted of peripheral blood. The sequence derives from a man in his 60s with acute or convalescent COVID-19. The CDR3 protein is CASSLTRASEAFF. DNA of the CDR3: TGTGCCAGCAGTTTAACGAGGGCATCTGAAGCTTTCTTT.